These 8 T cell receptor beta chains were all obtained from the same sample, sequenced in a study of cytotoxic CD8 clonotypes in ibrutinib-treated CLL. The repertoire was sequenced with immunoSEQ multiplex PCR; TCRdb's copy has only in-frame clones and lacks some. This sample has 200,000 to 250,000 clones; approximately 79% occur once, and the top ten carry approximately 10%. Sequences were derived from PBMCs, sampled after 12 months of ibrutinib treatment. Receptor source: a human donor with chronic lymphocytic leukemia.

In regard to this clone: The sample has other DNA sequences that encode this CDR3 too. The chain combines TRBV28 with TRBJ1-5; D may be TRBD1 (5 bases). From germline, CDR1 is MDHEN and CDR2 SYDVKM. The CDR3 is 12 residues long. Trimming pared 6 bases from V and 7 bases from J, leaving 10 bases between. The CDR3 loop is CASSLGGQPQHF. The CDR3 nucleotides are TGTGCCAGCAGCCTCGGGGGGCAGCCCCAGCATTTT.

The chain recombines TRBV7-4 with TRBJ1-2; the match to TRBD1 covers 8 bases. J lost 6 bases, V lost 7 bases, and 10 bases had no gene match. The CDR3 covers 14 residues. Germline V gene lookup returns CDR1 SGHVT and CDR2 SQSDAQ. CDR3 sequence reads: CASTLSLTGDGYTF. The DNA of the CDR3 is TGTGCCAGCACCCTTAGCTTGACAGGGGATGGCTACACCTTC.

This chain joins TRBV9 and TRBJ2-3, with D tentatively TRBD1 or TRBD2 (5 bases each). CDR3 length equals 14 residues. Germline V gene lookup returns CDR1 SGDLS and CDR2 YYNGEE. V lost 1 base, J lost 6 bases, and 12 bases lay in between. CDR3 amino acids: CASSVSGRSDTQYF. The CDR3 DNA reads TGTGCCAGCAGCGTATCGGGGCGGTCGGATACGCAGTATTTT.

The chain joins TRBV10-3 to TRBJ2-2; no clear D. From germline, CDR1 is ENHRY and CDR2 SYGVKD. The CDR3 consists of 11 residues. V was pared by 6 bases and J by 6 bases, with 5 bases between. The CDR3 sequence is CAISLSGELFF. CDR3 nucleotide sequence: TGTGCCATCAGCTTGTCCGGGGAGCTGTTTTTT.

CDR3 sequence: CSVWTVGHEAFF. CDR3 nucleotides: TGCAGCGTTTGGACAGTTGGGCATGAAGCTTTCTTT. The rearrangement links TRBV29-1 to TRBJ1-1, with D possibly TRBD1 on 6 matching bases. V was clipped by 5 bases and J by 7 bases, with 14 bases between them. This CDR3 is 12 amino acids long. Germline CDR1 SQVTM, CDR2 ANQGSEA.

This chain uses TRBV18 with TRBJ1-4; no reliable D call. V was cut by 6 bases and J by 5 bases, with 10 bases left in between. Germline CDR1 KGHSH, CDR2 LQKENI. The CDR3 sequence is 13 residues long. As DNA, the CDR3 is TGTGCCAGCTCGCGCGGCCGGAATGAAAAACTGTTTTTT. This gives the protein CASSRGRNEKLFF.

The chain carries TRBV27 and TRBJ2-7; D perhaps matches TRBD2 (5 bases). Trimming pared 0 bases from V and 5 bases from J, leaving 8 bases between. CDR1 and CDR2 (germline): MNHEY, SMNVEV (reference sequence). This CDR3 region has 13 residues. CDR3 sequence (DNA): TGTGCCAGCAGTTTATCGGGAGTCCACGAGCAGTACTTC. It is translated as CASSLSGVHEQYF.

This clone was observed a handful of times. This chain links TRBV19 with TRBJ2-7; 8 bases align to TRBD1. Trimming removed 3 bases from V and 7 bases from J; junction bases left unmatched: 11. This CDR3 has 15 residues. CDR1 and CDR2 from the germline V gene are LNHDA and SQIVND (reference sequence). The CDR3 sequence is CASSIPDRAPTEQYF. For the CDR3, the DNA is TGTGCCAGTAGTATTCCGGACAGGGCCCCTACGGAGCAGTACTTC.